This entry describes one T cell receptor beta chain. Its antigen is currently not known. The input lacks base qualities; no much larger clone sits a single base away. The entry originates in a study of blood T cell repertoires in COVID-19 (dated by TCRdb to the early 2020s). Broadly, across the study: Samples covering the acute and convalescent phases of COVID-19 were provided by collaborators in the United States, Italy and Spain. The prospective study material was composed of cDNA or gDNA derived from T cells, B-cell-depleted T cells, or PBMCs. Subjects who had been exposed to COVID-19, were actively infected with it, or had recovered from it provided the deeply sampled blood TCRbeta repertoires that made up the dataset. The repertoires were released in a freely available public database meant as a resource for research on the immune response to SARS-CoV-2. Samples came from the ongoing ImmuneRACE study (first 160 participants) plus 1,254 subjects from 6 global collaborators. Sample metadata almost always included a de-identified subject ID, COVID-19 status, age in years and sex. Where HLA class I and class II types were available, the types were taken from metadata supplied by the sample provider, not from assay-based typing.

The collaborating institutions used their own protocols to collect whole blood in K2EDTA tubes. For TCRbeta analysis, collaborator samples were shipped as frozen whole blood, as isolated PBMCs, or as DNA extracted from either sample type. Paper-wide results and their limitations: The quantity of clinical and demographic metadata differed by source and by participant and was supplied without curation.

TCRbeta CDR3 regions were amplified from genomic DNA using the immunoSEQ Assay, a bias-controlled multiplex PCR. The paper's processing steps were these. The number of nucleated cells in each sample was estimated by amplification of reference gene primers within the assay. Sequence reads were collapsed and filtered to measure the absolute abundance of every unique TCRbeta CDR3 rearrangement. For each sample, productive Simpson clonality was calculated by taking the square root of Simpson's diversity index across productive rearrangements. Sourced from immuneACCESS, this table was stored by TCRdb with only in-frame sequences that have V and J called. A share of the clones is absent; for the studies checked, an unresolved V gene accounts for under half, and the remainder has no known explanation. The V and J calls and clone size come from that table; D and trimming were worked out from the DNA. Here the sample has 100,000 to 120,000 clones; 87% occur a single time. Jointly, the top ten make up approximately 5% of the sample.

At the junction V is shortened by 3 bases and J by 6 bases, with 15 bases in between. In the germline V gene (reference sequence), CDR1 corresponds to SGHNT and CDR2 to YYREEE. Counted from cysteine to phenylalanine, this CDR3 has 14 amino acids. Only the CDR3 DNA is retained, 42 bases long and in frame from the first base. This chain joins TRBV5-4 to TRBJ1-1, with a tentative D gene TRBD1 over 5 matching bases. This sequence originates from a human donor in a cohort sampled during active COVID-19. What was sequenced was peripheral blood. The sequence in DNA is TGTGCCAGCAGCTGGGGGGACCGGCGGGCTGAAGCTTTCTTT. Translated, it reads CASSWGDRRAEAFF.